Below are 8 T cell receptor beta chains sequenced from a single sample in a study of shared clonotypes between healthy human individuals. Sequencing used immunoSEQ multiplex PCR; TCRdb keeps in-frame clones, though not all of them. The data show some 500,000 clones, more than 95% seen once. The specimen sequenced was naive CD4+ T cells sorted from blood. Noted subset: CD45RA+ positively selected. The receptor source for this set is a young woman in good health.

This chain links TRBV2 with TRBJ1-1; D is possibly TRBD1 (5 bases). The CDR3 is 13 amino acids. CDR1 is SNHLY, CDR2 FYNNEI, per germline. V was clipped by 7 bases and J by 0 bases, with 9 bases between them. As DNA, the CDR3 is TGTGCCAGCAAGTCAGGGATGAACACTGAAGCTTTCTTT. It yields the protein CASKSGMNTEAFF.

A few counts support this clone. Other DNA sequences within the sample encode an identical CDR3. The CDR3 DNA reads as TGTGCCAGCAGTGAAATGGGGTACGAGCAGTACTTC. Translated: CASSEMGYEQYF. The chain couples TRBV6-1 to TRBJ2-7; D is uncertain. Per the germline V gene, CDR1 is MNHNS and CDR2 is SASEGT. The CDR3 contains 12 residues. Trimming cost V 2 bases and J 4 bases, with 6 bases left between them.

In its sample, this clone was seen once. The V gene is TRBV19, the J gene TRBJ1-1; D might be TRBD1 (6 bases). CDR3 length: 15 amino acids. Germline V lookup: CDR1 LNHDA, CDR2 SQIVND (reference sequence). Between the trimmed V and J ends, which lost 6 bases and 0 bases, there was a span of 14 bases. CDR3 bases: TGTGCCAGTAGGGGGTGGACAGCCATGAACACTGAAGCTTTCTTT. It codes for CASRGWTAMNTEAFF.

This chain uses TRBV4-1 with TRBJ2-3, with TRBD2 as a possible D gene (6 bases). Trimming shortened V by 4 bases and J by 0 bases, and 14 bases separated the two germline ends. The CDR3 has 16 amino acids. Per the germline V gene, CDR1 is MGHRA and CDR2 is YSYEKL. For the CDR3, the DNA is TGCGCCAGCAGCCTTCGGCGCGGGACTAGCACAGATACGCAGTATTTT. Translating gives CASSLRRGTSTDTQYF.

The V and J genes are TRBV27 and TRBJ2-7; 7 nucleotides align to TRBD2. This CDR3 has 14 residues. Germline CDR1 MNHEY, CDR2 SMNVEV (reference sequence). The junction had 8 bases not matched to a gene; V was cut back by 5 bases and J by 4 bases. Here the CDR3 reads CASSHAQGGYEQYF. The CDR3 nucleotides read TGTGCCAGCAGTCACGCCCAGGGAGGGTACGAGCAGTACTTC.

The chain joins TRBV19 to TRBJ1-5, with D possibly TRBD1 on 6 matching bases. Trimming left V 3 bases short and J 6 bases short, with 12 bases between. Germline V gives CDR1 LNHDA, CDR2 SQIVND (reference sequence). This CDR3 spans 14 amino acids. In nucleotides, the CDR3 is TGTGCCAGTAGTATTAATTGGGGGCCTCAGCCCCAGCATTTT. It yields the protein CASSINWGPQPQHF.

The CDR3 reads CASSWTSEGEQFF. In nucleotides, the CDR3 is TGCGCCAGCAGCTGGACTAGCGAAGGGGAGCAGTTCTTC. The V gene is TRBV5-1, the J gene TRBJ2-1; 9 bases are a match to TRBD2. Germline lookup yields CDR1 SGHRS and CDR2 YFSETQ. This CDR3 has 13 residues. Trimming removed 3 bases from V and 10 bases from J; junction bases left unmatched: 5.

V usage is TRBV18 and J usage is TRBJ2-5; 7 bases are shared with TRBD2. The ends lost 0 bases at V and 11 bases at J; junction bases unmatched: 9. Germline V CDR1 and CDR2: KGHSH, LQKENI. This CDR3 comprises 14 residues. CDR3 in amino acids: CASSPPGGSWEQYF. The CDR3 DNA sequence: TGTGCCAGCTCACCACCTGGCGGGAGTTGGGAGCAGTACTTC.